This record concerns one T cell receptor (beta chain) sequence. No antigen is known for it. Germline CDR1 reads SQVTM; CDR2 reads ANQGSEA. CDR3 length: 15 residues. The data derive from a study of CXCR3-negative and CXCR3-positive naive CD8 T cells. The TRB libraries of cDNA were built by UMI-labeled 5' RACE. TCRdb reprocessed the 5' RACE reads and keeps a single row for each CDR3 protein, giving no DNA. The repertoire table contains about 150,000 distinct CDR3 sequences. General observations from the study: The study found more hydrophobic TRB CDR3s in CXCR3-positive naive cells than in CXCR3-negative naive cells. Naive cells, whether CXCR3-negative or CXCR3-positive, had similar TRBV-TRBJ usage, while memory cells differed. High diversity, comparable across both naive subsets, contrasted with much lower diversity in memory CD8+ cells.

The chain is built from TRBV29-1 and TRBJ1-1. This TCR derives from a human donor in good health. Some clones in this sample may be carry-over from other donors' samples. The sequencing sample was made of naive CXCR3+ CD8+ T cells from blood. Documented subset: CD45RO-CCR7+CD27+CD95- naive CD8+ T cells expressing CXCR3 (TNR3+). CDR3 loop: CSVEVPVLMNTEAFF.